The T cell receptor beta chain described here comes from a study of CD8 T cells in Susac syndrome. Study details: Within the group of sequenced Susac syndrome patients, five or six had active disease and 8 or 9 were in remission.

V dropped 6 bases and J dropped 2 bases, with 15 bases sitting between them. This CDR3 has 15 residues. When the RNA was reverse transcribed, random hexamers were used with an input of roughly 0.45 to 1 ug. In TCRdb, the immunoSEQ multiplex PCR reads were re-called with MiXCR into one record per CDR3 protein. The sample contains about 140,000 distinct CDR3 sequences, about 95% of which appear only once. This clonotype was detected only once. CD8+ and CD4+ T cells circulating in blood were sequenced for TCR beta. The gene calls are TRBV12-3 or TRBV12-4 and TRBJ2-3; D might be TRBD2 (6 bases). Sequences were obtained from CD4+ T cells from PBMCs. The receptor was derived from a human donor with Susac syndrome. The CDR3 loop reads CASSRISGHTDTQYF. The CDR3 nucleotides read TGTGCCAGCAGCCGTATTAGCGGACACACAGATACGCAGTATTTT.